The clone carrying this TCR beta chain was counted many times. The sample comes from a study of T cells in Graves' hyperthyroidism and ophthalmopathy. Amplification targeted TCR beta CDR3 regions from RNA transcripts. During a first-round RT-PCR of the TCR CDR3, the HTBI primer set was used. MiXCR, applied by TCRdb to the multiplex PCR reads, yields one record per CDR3 protein. This table holds approximately 370,000 distinct CDR3 sequences, just under 15% found once. The CDR3 spans 13 residues. Germline CDR1 and CDR2: MDHEN and SYDVKM. Trimming removed 5 bases from V and 3 bases from J; junction bases left unmatched: 4.

The V and J genes are TRBV28 and TRBJ2-7; TRBD1 agrees at 7 bases. The clonotype was recovered from a woman in her twenties or thirties with Graves' hyperthyroidism. The material sequenced was blood. This CDR3 reads CASSRDSRYEQYF. As DNA, the CDR3 is TGTGCCAGCAGTCGGGACAGTCGCTACGAGCAGTACTTC.